The next 16 T cell receptor beta chains were all read from a single sample in a study of T cell responses to AZD1222 COVID-19 vaccine (dated by TCRdb to 2020 to 2022). Library prep was done by the immunoSEQ multiplex PCR assay. The table comes from immuneACCESS by way of TCRdb, which keeps in-frame sequences with V and J called. Part of the clones is missing from these tables; in studies checked, under half for an unresolved V gene and the rest for unknown reasons. The sample table shows 150,000 or so clones, and 92% are seen once. The top ten constitute approximately 2.2% of the sample. The sample's time point, from its label and the paper: baseline before first vaccination. Sequencing used peripheral blood, obtained on day 0 of AZD1222 vaccination. The receptors derive from an adult in good health.

The chain recombines TRBV7-2 with TRBJ1-1; D perhaps matches TRBD1 (5 bases). The CDR3 is 15 residues long. Trimming cost V 0 bases and J 1 base, with 9 bases left between them. In germline, CDR1 is SGHTA, CDR2 FQGNSA. The DNA of the CDR3 is TGTGCCAGCAGCTTAGCGGGGGAAGCGAACACTGAAGCTTTCTTT. Translation gives CASSLAGEANTEAFF. The entire variable domain, with the rest obtained from reference TRBV7-2 and TRBJ1-1, is as follows: GAGVSQSPSNKVTEKGKDVELRCDPISGHTALYWYRQSLGQGLEFLIYFQGNSAPDKSGLPSDRFSAERTGGSVSTLTIQRTQQEDSAVYLCASSLAGEANTEAFFGQGTRLTVV.

V gene TRBV5-6 combines with J gene TRBJ2-7; unclear D gene. Trimming removed 3 bases from V and 2 bases from J, with 12 bases in between. The CDR3 extends over 14 amino acids. CDR1 and CDR2 from the germline V gene are SGHDT and YYEEEE. The CDR3 loop reads CASSYPDRTYEQYF. As DNA, the CDR3 is TGTGCCAGCAGCTACCCGGATAGGACCTACGAGCAGTACTTC.

V and J are TRBV5-4 and TRBJ2-2, with TRBD2 matching 11 bases. V shed 4 bases, J shed 0 bases, and the junction held 5 bases outside the gene matches. The V gene's germline CDR1 is SGHNT and CDR2 YYREEE (reference sequence). The CDR3 contains 17 residues. The CDR3 reads CASSGPSGGSNTGELFF. The CDR3 nucleotides are TGTGCCAGCAGCGGTCCTAGCGGGGGGTCGAACACCGGGGAGCTGTTTTTT. Combining the CDR3 with reference TRBV5-4 and TRBJ2-2 gives the whole variable domain ETGVTQSPTHLIKTRGQQVTLRCSSQSGHNTVSWYQQALGQGPQFIFQYYREEENGRGNFPPRFSGLQFPNYSSELNVNALELDDSALYLCASSGPSGGSNTGELFFGEGSRLTVL.

This chain connects TRBV6-4 to TRBJ1-5, with D perhaps matching TRBD1 (6 bases). Germline-derived CDR1 and CDR2 are MRHNA and SNTAGT. The CDR3 runs to 16 residues. Trimming cost V 3 bases and J 5 bases, with 17 bases left between them. In DNA, the CDR3 is TGTGCCAGCAGTGATAAAGACAGGACCCTTTATCAGCCCCAGCATTTT. Protein product: CASSDKDRTLYQPQHF.

The chain employs TRBV28 and TRBJ2-2; the D gene is possibly TRBD2 (5 bases). The germline CDR1 and CDR2 sequences are MDHEN and SYDVKM. The CDR3 has 15 residues. V lost 7 bases to trimming and J lost 0 bases, with 12 bases between them. The CDR3 nucleotides are TGTGCCAGCACCTCAAGCGGATCGAACACCGGGGAGCTGTTTTTT. Translation gives CASTSSGSNTGELFF.

The CDR3 DNA sequence: TGTGCCAGCAGCCCAGGGACAGCCACCTACGAGCAGTACTTC. Amino acid sequence: CASSPGTATYEQYF. The chain uses TRBV7-9 and TRBJ2-7; 7 nucleotides line up with TRBD1. The ends lost 5 bases at V and 2 bases at J; junction bases unmatched: 6. Germline V gene sequence: CDR1 SEHNR, CDR2 FQNEAQ (reference sequence). The CDR3 loop spans 14 amino acids.

The genes are TRBV6-4 and TRBJ2-2, with D perhaps given as TRBD1 or TRBD2 (5 bases each). This CDR3 is built from 14 residues. Between the trimmed V and J ends, which lost 3 bases and 4 bases, there was a span of 9 bases. CDR1 MRHNA and CDR2 SNTAGT come from the germline V gene. The CDR3 region is CASSEWGRTGELFF. CDR3 nucleotide sequence: TGTGCCAGCAGTGAGTGGGGACGCACCGGGGAGCTGTTTTTT.

This clone has only one observation. The DNA of the CDR3 is TGTGCCAGCAGAGGGGCGGCGAACACTGAAGCTTTCTTT. This codes for CASRGAANTEAFF. This chain links TRBV27 with TRBJ1-1, with D possibly matching TRBD1 (5 bases). The CDR3 has 13 amino acids. CDR1 is MNHEY, CDR2 SMNVEV, per germline (reference sequence). Deletions cut 6 bases from V and 1 base from J, with 9 bases between.

The gene calls are TRBV3-1 (or the pseudogene TRBV3-2) and TRBJ2-2; TRBD2 agrees at 9 bases. The CDR3 length is 15 residues. CDR1 LGHDT and CDR2 YNNKEL come from the germline V gene (reference sequence). The V segment lost 3 bases and the J segment 6 bases; nucleotides outside the gene matches: 5. The CDR3 protein is CASSQRLAVAGELFF. The DNA of the CDR3 is TGTGCCAGCAGCCAGCGACTAGCGGTCGCCGGGGAGCTGTTTTTT.

V gene TRBV3-1 (or the pseudogene TRBV3-2) combines with J gene TRBJ2-1; no definite D call. The CDR3 runs 13 residues. The V end lost 1 base, the J end lost 6 bases, and 7 bases lay between the germline ends. Germline CDR1 reads LGHDT; CDR2 reads YNNKEL (reference sequence). The CDR3 spells CASSQVPPNEQFF. CDR3 sequence (DNA): TGTGCCAGCAGCCAAGTTCCCCCCAATGAGCAGTTCTTC.

This clone was counted ten times or more. The chain employs TRBV18 and TRBJ1-5; 7 bases fit TRBD1. The V gene end was trimmed by 5 bases and the J gene end by 5 bases; junction bases not matched to a gene: 3. The CDR3 contains 13 residues. Germline-derived CDR1 and CDR2 are KGHSH and LQKENI. In DNA, the CDR3 is TGTGCCAGCTCAGAAGACAGGGATCAGCCCCAGCATTTT. Amino acid sequence: CASSEDRDQPQHF. The full variable domain, with the rest looked up from reference TRBV18 and TRBJ1-5, is NAGVMQNPRHLVRRRGQEARLRCSPMKGHSHVYWYRQLPEEGLKFMVYLQKENIIDESGMPKERFSAEFPKEGPSILRIQQVVRGDSAAYFCASSEDRDQPQHFGDGTRLSIL.

This chain links TRBV7-9 with TRBJ2-7, with 13 bases aligning to TRBD2. Trimming removed 4 bases from V and 7 bases from J; junction bases left unmatched: 7. Germline CDR1 is SEHNR and CDR2 is FQNEAQ (reference sequence). The length of the CDR3 is 15 residues. The CDR3 reads CASSSRTSGSPEQYF. In DNA form, the CDR3 reads TGTGCCAGCAGCTCGCGGACTAGCGGGAGTCCAGAGCAGTACTTC.

The chain is built from TRBV4-2 and TRBJ1-5; D may be TRBD1 (6 bases). V was shortened by 0 bases and J by 9 bases, with 24 bases between the two germline ends. The CDR3 is 18 amino acids. The V gene's germline CDR1 is LGHNA and CDR2 YNFKEQ. The CDR3, as DNA: TGTGCCAGCAGCCAAGATAGCGGGCAGGGGCTCTTGATTTGGCCCCAGCATTTT. Its protein is CASSQDSGQGLLIWPQHF.

The V call is TRBV5-1, the J call TRBJ2-1; 9 bases fit TRBD2. V was clipped by 4 bases and J by 3 bases; unmatched bases: 11. The length of the CDR3 is 17 residues. The germline V gene has CDR1 SGHRS and CDR2 YFSETQ. The CDR3 reads CASSPGLAADLYNEQFF. The CDR3 DNA follows: TGCGCCAGCAGCCCGGGACTAGCAGCCGATCTCTACAATGAGCAGTTCTTC.

The chain links TRBV5-1 to TRBJ2-5; 7 bases match TRBD2. CDR1 and CDR2 from the germline V gene are SGHRS and YFSETQ. V was clipped by 4 bases and J by 5 bases; unmatched bases: 8. The CDR3 contains 14 residues. CDR3 amino acids: CASSRWTSGETQYF. CDR3 DNA: TGCGCCAGCAGCCGATGGACTAGTGGGGAGACCCAGTACTTC.

This rearrangement joins TRBV28 to TRBJ2-6; D is unclear. V was trimmed by 10 bases and J by 0 bases, leaving 4 bases between them. The CDR3 extends over 12 amino acids. Germline lookup yields CDR1 MDHEN and CDR2 SYDVKM. CDR3 in amino acids: CATLSGANVLTF. DNA for the CDR3: TGTGCCACCCTCTCTGGGGCCAACGTCCTGACTTTC.